Sequencing of this T cell receptor beta chain was carried out in a study of cytomegalovirus exposure and HLA in healthy donors. Overall study context: About 79 million unique TCRs from HLA-typed donors were held in an early data release. Study-wide points: TCR beta V- and J-gene trimming, according to a later analysis, was linked to a missense DCLRE1C variant.

In the PCR, 60 Vbeta and 13 Jbeta primers were used. Sequencing was performed with immunoSEQ multiplex PCR; in TCRdb, only in-frame clones are kept and a portion is missing. The sample shows approximately 150,000 clones, 70% to 85% of them seen only once. A remark on this clone: What it recognizes is unknown.

The V gene's germline CDR1 is SGHNT and CDR2 YYREEE (reference sequence). This CDR3 has 19 amino acids. V dropped 0 bases and J dropped 3; count of bases not matched to a gene: 13. This clonotype originated in a man aged 40-49 years in good health and CMV-seronegative. Material for sequencing was PBMCs. The chain employs TRBV5-4 and TRBJ2-3, with 10 bases fitting TRBD2. Written as DNA, the CDR3 is TGTGCCAGCAGCTTGGCCACCTCCGCAACTAGCGGGAATACAGATACGCAGTATTTT. Its protein is CASSLATSATSGNTDTQYF.